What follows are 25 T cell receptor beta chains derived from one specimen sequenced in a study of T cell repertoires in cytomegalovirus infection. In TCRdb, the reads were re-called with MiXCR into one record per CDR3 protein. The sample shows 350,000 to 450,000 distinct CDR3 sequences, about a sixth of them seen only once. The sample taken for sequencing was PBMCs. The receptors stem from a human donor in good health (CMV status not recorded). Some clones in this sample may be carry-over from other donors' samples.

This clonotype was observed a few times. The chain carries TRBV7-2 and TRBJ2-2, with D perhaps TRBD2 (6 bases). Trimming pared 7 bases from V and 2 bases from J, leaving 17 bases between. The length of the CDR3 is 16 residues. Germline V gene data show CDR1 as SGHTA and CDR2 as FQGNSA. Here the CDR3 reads CASTALGGPNTGELFF. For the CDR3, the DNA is TGTGCCAGCACGGCCCTGGGAGGCCCCAACACCGGGGAGCTGTTTTTT.

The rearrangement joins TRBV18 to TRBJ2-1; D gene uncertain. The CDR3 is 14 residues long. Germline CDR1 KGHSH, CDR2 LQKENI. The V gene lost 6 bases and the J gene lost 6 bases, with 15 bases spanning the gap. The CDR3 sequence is CASSFSASSNEQFF. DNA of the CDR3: TGTGCCAGCTCTTTCTCGGCGAGTAGCAATGAGCAGTTCTTC.

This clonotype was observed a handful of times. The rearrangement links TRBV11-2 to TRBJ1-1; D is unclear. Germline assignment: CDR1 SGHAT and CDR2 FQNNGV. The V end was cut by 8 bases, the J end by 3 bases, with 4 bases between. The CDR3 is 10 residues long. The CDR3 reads CASQDTEAFF. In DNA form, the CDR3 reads TGTGCCAGCCAGGACACTGAAGCTTTCTTT. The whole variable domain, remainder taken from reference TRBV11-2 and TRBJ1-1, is EAGVAQSPRYKIIEKRQSVAFWCNPISGHATLYWYQQILGQGPKLLIQFQNNGVVDDSQLPKDRFSAERLKGVDSTLKIQPAKLEDSAVYLCASQDTEAFFGQGTRLTVV.

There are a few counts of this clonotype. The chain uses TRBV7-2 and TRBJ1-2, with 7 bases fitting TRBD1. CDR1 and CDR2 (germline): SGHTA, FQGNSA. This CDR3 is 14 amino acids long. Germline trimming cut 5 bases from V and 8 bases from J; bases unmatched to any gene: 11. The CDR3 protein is CASSRSSAGGGYTF. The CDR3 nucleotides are TGTGCCAGCAGCCGCTCGTCGGCAGGGGGAGGCTACACCTTC.

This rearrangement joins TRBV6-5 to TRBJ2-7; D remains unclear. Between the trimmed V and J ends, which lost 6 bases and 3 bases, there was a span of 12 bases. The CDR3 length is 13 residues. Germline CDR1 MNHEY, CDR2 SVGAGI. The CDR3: CASRAVGYYEQYF. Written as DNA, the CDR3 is TGTGCCAGCAGGGCGGTGGGTTACTACGAGCAGTACTTC.

CDR3 region: CASRDSSPETQYF. DNA of the CDR3: TGTGCCAGCCGGGACTCCTCCCCAGAGACCCAGTACTTC. This chain connects TRBV28 to TRBJ2-5; D is possibly TRBD2 (6 bases). CDR1 is MDHEN and CDR2 is SYDVKM in the germline V gene. CDR3 size: 13 residues. Between the trimmed V and J ends, which lost 8 bases and 4 bases, there was a span of 14 bases.

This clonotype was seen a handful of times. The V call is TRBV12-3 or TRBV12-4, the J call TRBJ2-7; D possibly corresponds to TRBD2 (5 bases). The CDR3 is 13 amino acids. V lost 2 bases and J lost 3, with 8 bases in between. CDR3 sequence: CASSLHRDYEQYF. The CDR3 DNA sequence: TGTGCCAGCAGTTTACATCGGGACTACGAGCAGTACTTC.

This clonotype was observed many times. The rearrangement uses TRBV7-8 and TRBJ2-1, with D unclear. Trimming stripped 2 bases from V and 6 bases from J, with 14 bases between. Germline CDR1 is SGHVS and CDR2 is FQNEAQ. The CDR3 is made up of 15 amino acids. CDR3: CASSLMGPIPNEQFF. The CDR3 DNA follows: TGTGCCAGCAGCTTAATGGGTCCCATCCCCAATGAGCAGTTCTTC.

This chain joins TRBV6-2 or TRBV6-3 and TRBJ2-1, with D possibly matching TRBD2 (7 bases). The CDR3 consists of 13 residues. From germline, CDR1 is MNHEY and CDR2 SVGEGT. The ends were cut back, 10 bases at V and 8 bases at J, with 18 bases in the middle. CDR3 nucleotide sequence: TGTGCCACCCAGACCGGGGGGCGGGATGAGCAGTTCTTC. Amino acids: CATQTGGRDEQFF.

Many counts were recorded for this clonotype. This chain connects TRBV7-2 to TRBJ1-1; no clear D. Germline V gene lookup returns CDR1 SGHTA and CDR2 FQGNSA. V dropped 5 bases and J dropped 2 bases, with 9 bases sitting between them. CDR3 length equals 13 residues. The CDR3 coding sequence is TGTGCCAGCAGCCCCCGGATAAACACTGAAGCTTTCTTT. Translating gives CASSPRINTEAFF.

The CDR3 bases are TGTGCCAGCAGCTTGGAACCGACCGCCGGGGAGCTGTTTTTT. It encodes CASSLEPTAGELFF. This chain joins TRBV5-5 and TRBJ2-2; D is unclear. Looked up from germline, CDR1 is SGHKS and CDR2 is YYEKEE (reference sequence). This CDR3 region has 14 residues. Trimming took 0 bases from V and 6 from J, leaving 9 bases between them.

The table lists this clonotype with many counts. Written as DNA, the CDR3 is TGTGCCAGCAGCCTCGCAGGGGGTTCGAACACCGGGGAGCTGTTTTTT. Protein product: CASSLAGGSNTGELFF. J is TRBJ2-2 and V is TRBV7-2, with 7 bases matching TRBD1. This CDR3 region has 16 residues. CDR1 SGHTA and CDR2 FQGNSA come from the germline V gene. V dropped 5 bases and J dropped 0; count of bases not matched to a gene: 6.

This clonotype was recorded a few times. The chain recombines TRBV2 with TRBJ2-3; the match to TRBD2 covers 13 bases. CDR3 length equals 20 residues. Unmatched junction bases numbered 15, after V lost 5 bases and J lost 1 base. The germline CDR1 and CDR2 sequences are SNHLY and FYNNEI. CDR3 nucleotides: TGTGCCAGCAGTTCCCCGGGACTAGCGGGACTGAGGACGGGCACAGATACGCAGTATTTT. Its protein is CASSSPGLAGLRTGTDTQYF.

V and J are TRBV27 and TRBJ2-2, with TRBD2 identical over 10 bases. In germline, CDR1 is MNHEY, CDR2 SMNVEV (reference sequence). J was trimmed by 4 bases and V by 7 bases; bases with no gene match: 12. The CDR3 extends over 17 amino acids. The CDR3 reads CASTTGLAGVFTGELFF. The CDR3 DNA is TGTGCCAGCACTACGGGGCTAGCGGGAGTTTTCACCGGGGAGCTGTTTTTT.

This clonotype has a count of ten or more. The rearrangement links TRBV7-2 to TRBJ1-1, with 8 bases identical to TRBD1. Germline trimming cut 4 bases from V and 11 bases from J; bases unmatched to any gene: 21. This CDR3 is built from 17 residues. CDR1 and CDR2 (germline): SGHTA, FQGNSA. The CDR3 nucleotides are TGTGCCAGCAGCTCAGGACAGGGATTTACCCGCCTTGCGGCGGCTTTCTTT. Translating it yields CASSSGQGFTRLAAAFF.

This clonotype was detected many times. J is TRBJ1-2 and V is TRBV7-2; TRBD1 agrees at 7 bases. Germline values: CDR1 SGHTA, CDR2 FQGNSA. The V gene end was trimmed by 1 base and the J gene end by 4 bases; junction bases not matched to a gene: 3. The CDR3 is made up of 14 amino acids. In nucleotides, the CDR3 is TGTGCCAGCAGCTTAGGGACAGGCTTCTATGGCTACACCTTC. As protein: CASSLGTGFYGYTF.

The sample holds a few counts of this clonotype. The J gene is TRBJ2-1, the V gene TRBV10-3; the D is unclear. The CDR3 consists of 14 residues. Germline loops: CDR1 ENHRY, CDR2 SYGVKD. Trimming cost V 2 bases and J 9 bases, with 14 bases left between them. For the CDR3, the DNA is TGTGCCATCAGTGAGACATCCTTGAACGGTGAGCAGTTCTTC. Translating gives CAISETSLNGEQFF.

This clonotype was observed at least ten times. CDR3 sequence reads: CASSLGSGEPEQFF. CDR3 nucleotides: TGTGCCAGCAGCTTAGGATCGGGGGAACCTGAGCAGTTCTTC. This chain joins TRBV7-9 and TRBJ2-1; D is perhaps TRBD2 (6 bases). Trimming removed 1 base from V and 9 bases from J, with 13 bases in between. In germline, CDR1 is SEHNR, CDR2 FQNEAQ (reference sequence). The length of the CDR3 is 14 residues.

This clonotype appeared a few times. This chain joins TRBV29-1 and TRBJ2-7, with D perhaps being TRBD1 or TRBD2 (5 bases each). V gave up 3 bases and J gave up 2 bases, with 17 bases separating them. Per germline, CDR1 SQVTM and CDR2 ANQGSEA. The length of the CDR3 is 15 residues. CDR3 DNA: TGCAGCGTTGAGCAGGGAGAAGAAAGGGCCTACGAGCAGTACTTC. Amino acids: CSVEQGEERAYEQYF.

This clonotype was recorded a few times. The CDR3 nucleotides read TGCAGTGCTAGAACCAGCGGGCGCAATGAGCAGTTCTTC. Its protein product is CSARTSGRNEQFF. The rearrangement links TRBV20-1 to TRBJ2-1; TRBD2 is a possible D gene (6 bases). The V gene lost 2 bases and the J gene lost 6 bases, with 11 bases spanning the gap. CDR1 is DFQATT, CDR2 SNEGSKA, per germline (reference sequence). This CDR3 region has 13 residues.

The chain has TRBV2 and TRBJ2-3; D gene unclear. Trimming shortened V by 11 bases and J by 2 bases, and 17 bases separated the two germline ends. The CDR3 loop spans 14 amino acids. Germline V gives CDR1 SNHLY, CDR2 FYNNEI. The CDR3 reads CAGAGVTPTDTQYF. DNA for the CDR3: TGTGCCGGAGCTGGGGTTACTCCCACAGATACGCAGTATTTT.

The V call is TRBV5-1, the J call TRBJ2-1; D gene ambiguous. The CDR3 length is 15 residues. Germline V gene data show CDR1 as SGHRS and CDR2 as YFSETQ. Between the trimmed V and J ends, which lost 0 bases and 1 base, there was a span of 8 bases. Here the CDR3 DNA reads TGCGCCAGCAGCTTGGCGACGGTTTCCTACAATGAGCAGTTCTTC. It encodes CASSLATVSYNEQFF. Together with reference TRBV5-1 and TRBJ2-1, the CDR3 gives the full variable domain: KAGVTQTPRYLIKTRGQQVTLSCSPISGHRSVSWYQQTPGQGLQFLFEYFSETQRNKGNFPGRFSGRQFSNSRSEMNVSTLELGDSALYLCASSLATVSYNEQFFGPGTRLTVL.

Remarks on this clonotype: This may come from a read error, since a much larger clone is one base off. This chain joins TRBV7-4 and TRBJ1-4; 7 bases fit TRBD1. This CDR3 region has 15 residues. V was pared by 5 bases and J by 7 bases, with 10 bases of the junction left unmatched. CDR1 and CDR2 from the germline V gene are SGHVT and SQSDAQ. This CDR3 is CASSIGTEPVEKLFF. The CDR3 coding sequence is TGTGCCAGCAGCATCGGGACAGAGCCAGTTGAAAAACTGTTTTTT.

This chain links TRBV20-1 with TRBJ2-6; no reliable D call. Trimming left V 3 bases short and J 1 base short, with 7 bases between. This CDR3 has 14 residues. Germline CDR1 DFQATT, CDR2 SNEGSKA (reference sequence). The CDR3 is CSARHGSGANVLTF. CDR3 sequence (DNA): TGCAGTGCTAGGCACGGGTCTGGGGCCAACGTCCTGACTTTC.

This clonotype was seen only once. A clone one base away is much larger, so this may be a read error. The CDR3 loop is CASRLGLAVGEQFF. CDR3 nucleotides: TGTGCCAGCAGGTTGGGACTAGCGGTGGGTGAGCAGTTCTTC. V is TRBV7-6 and J is TRBJ2-1, with 11 bases aligning to TRBD2. The V gene end was trimmed by 6 bases and the J gene end by 9 bases; junction bases not matched to a gene: 7. Per the germline V gene, CDR1 is SGHVS and CDR2 is FNYEAQ. This CDR3 has 14 amino acids.